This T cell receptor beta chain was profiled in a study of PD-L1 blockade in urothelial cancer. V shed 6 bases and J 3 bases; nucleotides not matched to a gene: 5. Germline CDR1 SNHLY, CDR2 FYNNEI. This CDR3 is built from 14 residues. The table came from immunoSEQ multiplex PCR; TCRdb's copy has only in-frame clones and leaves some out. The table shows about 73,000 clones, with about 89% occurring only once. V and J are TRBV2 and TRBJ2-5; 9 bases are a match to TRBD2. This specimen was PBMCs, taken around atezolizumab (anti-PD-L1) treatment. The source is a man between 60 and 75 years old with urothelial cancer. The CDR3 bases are TGTGCCAGCAGGGGCGGGGGGGCGAAAGAGACCCAGTACTTC. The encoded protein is CASRGGGAKETQYF. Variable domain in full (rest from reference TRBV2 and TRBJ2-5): EPEVTQTPSHQVTQMGQEVILRCVPISNHLYFYWYRQILGQKVEFLVSFYNNEISEKSEIFDDQFSVERPDGSNFTLKIRSTKLEDSAMYFCASRGGGAKETQYFGPGTRLLVL.